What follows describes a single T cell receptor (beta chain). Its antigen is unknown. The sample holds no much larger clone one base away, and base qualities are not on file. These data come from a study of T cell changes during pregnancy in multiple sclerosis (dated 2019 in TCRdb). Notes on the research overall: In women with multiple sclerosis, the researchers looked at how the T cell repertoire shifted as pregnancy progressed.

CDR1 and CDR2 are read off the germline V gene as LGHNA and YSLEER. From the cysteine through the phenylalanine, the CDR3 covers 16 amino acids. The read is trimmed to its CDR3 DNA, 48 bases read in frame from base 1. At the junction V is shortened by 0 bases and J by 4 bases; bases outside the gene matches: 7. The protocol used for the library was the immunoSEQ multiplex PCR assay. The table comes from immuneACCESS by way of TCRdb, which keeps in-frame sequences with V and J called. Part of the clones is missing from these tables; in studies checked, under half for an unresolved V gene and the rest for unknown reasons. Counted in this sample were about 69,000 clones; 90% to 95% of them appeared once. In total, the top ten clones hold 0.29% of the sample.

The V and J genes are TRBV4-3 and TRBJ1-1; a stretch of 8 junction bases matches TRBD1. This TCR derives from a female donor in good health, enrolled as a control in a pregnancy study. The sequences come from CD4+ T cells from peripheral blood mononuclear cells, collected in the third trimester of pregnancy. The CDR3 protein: CASSQEFPGQGTEAFF. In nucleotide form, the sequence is TGCGCCAGCAGCCAAGAGTTTCCAGGACAGGGCACTGAAGCTTTCTTT.